One sample yielded the 28 T cell receptor beta chains listed below, sequenced in a study. One entry per CDR3 protein, called by TCRdb with MiXCR from the 5' RACE reads. Seen here are 62,000 or so distinct CDR3 sequences, around 30% observed once, and the top ten hold roughly 2.1%. Sequenced material: tumor-infiltrating naive CD4+ T cells sorted from the breast tumor. Subset defined: naive CD4+ T cells, CD4+CD45RA+CD25-. The receptors come from a female donor with breast cancer.

CDR3 residues: CASSQERDSSYEQYF. DNA of the CDR3: TGTGCCAGCAGCCAAGAAAGGGACAGTTCTTACGAGCAGTACTTC. V usage is TRBV4-2 and J usage is TRBJ2-7, with 7 positions matching TRBD1. The junction had 6 bases not matched to a gene; V was cut back by 0 bases and J by 4 bases. Germline lookup yields CDR1 LGHNA and CDR2 YNFKEQ. This CDR3 has 15 amino acids.

This clonotype was recorded a few times. The chain couples TRBV5-1 to TRBJ2-1, with TRBD2 matching over 12 bases. Trimming took 0 bases from V and 8 from J; bases not matched to a gene: 3. Germline V CDR1 and CDR2: SGHRS, YFSETQ. This CDR3 has 15 amino acids. The CDR3 DNA sequence: TGCGCCAGCAGCTTGGGACTAGCGGGAGTCGATGAGCAGTTCTTC. This translates into CASSLGLAGVDEQFF.

The gene calls are TRBV18 and TRBJ2-3; TRBD2 is a possible D gene (6 bases). Germline CDR1 reads KGHSH; CDR2 reads LQKENI. Deletions cut 5 bases from V and 7 bases from J, with 10 bases between. CDR3 length: 12 residues. CDR3 amino acids: CASSGGLHTQYF. The CDR3 DNA follows: TGTGCCAGCTCAGGGGGACTCCATACGCAGTATTTT.

This clonotype occurred a few times. A much larger clone differs by one base, so this may be a read error. This rearrangement joins TRBV20-1 to TRBJ2-1, with TRBD2 identical over 11 bases. Germline CDR1 and CDR2: DFQATT and SNEGSKA (reference sequence). This CDR3 region has 16 residues. V lost 5 bases to trimming and J lost 0 bases; unmatched junction nucleotides: 6. Written as DNA, the CDR3 is TGCAGTGCTGGGGGCACTAGCGGGAGCTCCTACAATGAGCAGTTCTTC. Residues: CSAGGTSGSSYNEQFF.

The count of this clonotype is one. Because it lacks the conserved phenylalanine or tryptophan at the end, this CDR3 is likely a read error. The chain recombines TRBV4-1 with TRBJ1-3; D unclear. The CDR3 sequence is 16 residues long. Germline values: CDR1 MGHRA, CDR2 YSYEKL. The V and J ends lost 1 base and 1 base respectively, with 11 bases between them. This chain's CDR3 is CASSQVGRTSGNTIYV. The CDR3 DNA is TGCGCCAGCAGCCAAGTGGGCCGAACTTCTGGAAACACCATATATGTT.

The chain recombines TRBV9 with TRBJ1-6; the D gene is possibly TRBD1 (5 bases). V was clipped by 0 bases and J by 9 bases, with 10 bases between them. CDR1 is SGDLS and CDR2 is YYNGEE in the germline V gene. This CDR3 is 14 amino acids long. The CDR3 nucleotides read TGTGCCAGCAGCGTAGCTCAGGGAGGTTCACCCCTCCACTTT. As protein: CASSVAQGGSPLHF.

This clonotype showed up just a few times. This chain connects TRBV4-2 to TRBJ2-4; D gene unclear. The CDR3 covers 17 residues. Germline V gene data show CDR1 as LGHNA and CDR2 as YNFKEQ. The ends were cut back, 0 bases at V and 0 bases at J, with 12 bases in the middle. The CDR3 protein is CASSQERKQLAKNIQYF. DNA for the CDR3: TGTGCCAGCAGCCAAGAGAGGAAGCAACTAGCCAAAAACATTCAGTACTTC.

A single count supports this clonotype. This may be a read error, as it is one base from a much larger clone. The chain recombines TRBV7-3 with TRBJ1-6; D unresolved. Germline V gene lookup returns CDR1 SGHTA and CDR2 FQGTGA. This CDR3 contains 14 residues. The CDR3 nucleotides are TGTGCCAGCGGCTTACGGCCGGGGAATTCACCCCTCCACTTT. Protein product: CASGLRPGNSPLHF.

This clonotype was seen more than once but under ten times. CDR3 DNA: TGTGCCAGCAGCTCGAGCGGGTTGAGCACAGATACGCAGTATTTT. Amino acid sequence: CASSSSGLSTDTQYF. The chain joins TRBV7-2 to TRBJ2-3; tentatively, D is TRBD2 (6 bases). Germline assignment: CDR1 SGHTA and CDR2 FQGNSA. The CDR3 loop spans 15 amino acids. The V gene lost 4 bases and the J gene lost 0 bases, with 11 bases spanning the gap.

This clonotype has only a few counts. This sequence joins TRBV6-2 or TRBV6-3 and TRBJ1-1; perhaps TRBD1 as D (5 bases). Per the germline V gene, CDR1 is MNHEY and CDR2 is SVGEGT. Trimming shortened V by 7 bases and J by 5 bases, and 11 bases separated the two germline ends. This CDR3 comprises 12 residues. CDR3 loop: CASTEGRTEAFF. Here the CDR3 DNA reads TGTGCCAGCACAGAGGGGAGAACTGAAGCTTTCTTT.

The chain recombines TRBV20-1 with TRBJ2-6, with 8 bases identical to TRBD1. CDR3 length: 15 amino acids. Looked up from germline, CDR1 is DFQATT and CDR2 is SNEGSKA (reference sequence). V lost 6 bases and J lost 4; bases outside the gene matches: 8. The CDR3 spells CSATRTGTGANVLTF. CDR3 DNA sequence: TGCAGTGCAACCCGGACAGGGACGGGGGCCAACGTCCTGACTTTC.

This clonotype showed up many times. This chain connects TRBV6-5 to TRBJ1-2, with 9 bases identical to TRBD1. CDR3 length: 15 amino acids. Germline V CDR1 and CDR2: MNHEY, SVGAGI. V shed 2 bases and J 8 bases; nucleotides not matched to a gene: 9. The CDR3 here is CASSYRDRELGGYTF. CDR3 bases: TGTGCCAGCAGTTACCGGGACAGGGAACTTGGCGGCTACACCTTC.

The table lists this clonotype with a few counts. The chain carries TRBV7-2 and TRBJ2-6, with D unresolved. This CDR3 has 14 residues. V was pared by 6 bases and J by 0 bases, with 6 bases between. The germline gives CDR1 SGHTA, CDR2 FQGNSA. This chain's CDR3 is CASRPSSGANVLTF. CDR3 nucleotide sequence: TGTGCCAGCAGGCCAAGCTCTGGGGCCAACGTCCTGACTTTC.

CDR3 in DNA: TGTGCCAGCAGCTCCCAGGAACAAGCGAGCCACGAGCAGTACTTC. Its protein product is CASSSQEQASHEQYF. The chain links TRBV9 to TRBJ2-7; D remains ambiguous. CDR1 and CDR2 (germline): SGDLS, YYNGEE. The length of the CDR3 is 15 residues. Trimming pared 4 bases from V and 5 bases from J, leaving 19 bases between.

This clonotype was counted a single time. Possible read error: a much larger clone is one base away. CDR3 loop: CAGSPGDTQYF. DNA for the CDR3: TGTGCCGGCAGCCCAGGGGATACGCAGTATTTT. V is TRBV12-3 or TRBV12-4 and J is TRBJ2-3; D possibly corresponds to TRBD1 (5 bases). This CDR3 has 11 residues.

This clonotype appeared a few times. The chain has TRBV5-1 and TRBJ2-3; 8 bases are shared with TRBD2. In germline, CDR1 is SGHRS, CDR2 YFSETQ. Germline trimming cut 4 bases from V and 0 bases from J; bases unmatched to any gene: 7. This CDR3 spans 16 amino acids. CDR3: CASSHRTSGSTDTQYF. The CDR3 coding sequence is TGCGCCAGCAGCCATAGAACTAGCGGAAGCACAGATACGCAGTATTTT.

V usage is TRBV20-1 and J usage is TRBJ2-7; D gene ambiguous. CDR1 and CDR2 (germline): DFQATT, SNEGSKA (reference sequence). This CDR3 region has 12 residues. The V end lost 0 bases, the J end lost 3 bases, and 6 bases lay between the germline ends. CDR3: CSAREDGYEQYF. The CDR3, as DNA: TGCAGTGCTAGAGAGGACGGCTACGAGCAGTACTTC.

For this clonotype: This could be a read error, since a much larger clone is one nucleotide away. The chain has TRBV5-6 and TRBJ2-1, with 8 bases lining up with TRBD2. This CDR3 comprises 14 residues. CDR1 and CDR2 (germline): SGHDT, YYEEEE. The CDR3 protein is CTSSLDGRGNEQFF. The CDR3 DNA follows: TGTACCAGCAGCTTGGACGGGAGGGGGAATGAGCAGTTCTTC.

The chain combines TRBV6-2 or TRBV6-3 with TRBJ2-1; D is unclear. With 6 bases removed from V and 7 bases from J, the gap between germline ends came to 7 bases. Germline CDR1 is MNHEY and CDR2 is SVGEGT. This CDR3 region has 11 residues. CDR3 amino acids: CASRIRNEQFF. DNA for the CDR3: TGTGCCAGCAGAATTCGAAATGAGCAGTTCTTC.

The V call is TRBV9, the J call TRBJ1-6, with TRBD1 matching 7 bases. The V segment lost 4 bases and the J segment 8 bases; nucleotides outside the gene matches: 6. The CDR3 covers 14 residues. Looked up from germline, CDR1 is SGDLS and CDR2 is YYNGEE. The CDR3, as DNA: TGTGCCAGCAGCCTACAGGGGTCTGATTCACCCCTCCACTTT. Amino acid sequence: CASSLQGSDSPLHF.

As concerns this clonotype: A junction boundary mismatches the germline segment, possibly from a read error. The rearrangement joins TRBV20-1 to TRBJ2-5; 13 bases map to TRBD2. The germline CDR1 and CDR2 sequences are DFQATT and SNEGSKA (reference sequence). This CDR3 has 14 residues. The CDR3 loop is CSALGLAGDETRYF. CDR3 DNA: TGCAGTGCTTTAGGACTAGCGGGGGACGAGACCCGGTACTTC.

The V gene is TRBV12-5, the J gene TRBJ1-1; D call uncertain. This CDR3 is built from 17 residues. The V gene's germline CDR1 is LGHNT and CDR2 FRNRAP. Trimming left V 3 bases short and J 0 bases short, with 17 bases between. The CDR3 sequence is CASGLTGFGRMNTEAFF. CDR3 coding DNA: TGTGCTAGTGGTTTAACGGGGTTTGGGAGGATGAACACTGAAGCTTTCTTT. Together with reference TRBV12-5 and TRBJ1-1, the CDR3 gives the full variable domain: DARVTQTPRHKVTEMGQEVTMRCQPILGHNTVFWYRQTMMQGLELLAYFRNRAPLDDSGMPKDRFSAEMPDATLATLKIQPSEPRDSAVYFCASGLTGFGRMNTEAFFGQGTRLTVV.

This clonotype was detected many times. The V and J genes are TRBV28 and TRBJ1-2; D gene unclear. V lost 5 bases and J 1 base, leaving 14 bases between the germline ends. This CDR3 is 15 amino acids long. Germline-derived CDR1 and CDR2 are MDHEN and SYDVKM. CDR3 nucleotides: TGTGCCAGCAGTCTACCCCGGGTTAATAACTATGGCTACACCTTC. Translating gives CASSLPRVNNYGYTF.

The chain carries TRBV7-2 and TRBJ2-3, with a tentative D call TRBD2 (5 bases). This CDR3 region has 14 residues. Per germline, CDR1 SGHTA and CDR2 FQGNSA. The V and J ends lost 1 base and 6 bases respectively, with 11 bases between them. CDR3: CASSLVPSGDTQYF. The CDR3 nucleotides read TGTGCCAGCAGCTTAGTCCCCAGCGGTGATACGCAGTATTTT.

By share, this clonotype counts as medium-sized. V gene TRBV5-1 combines with J gene TRBJ2-1; TRBD1 matches at 7 bases. The length of the CDR3 is 15 residues. Germline values: CDR1 SGHRS, CDR2 YFSETQ. The ends lost 0 bases at V and 7 bases at J; junction bases unmatched: 7. The CDR3 DNA is TGCGCCAGCAGCTTGGCCGACAGGGTAGGAAATGAGCAGTTCTTC. Translation: CASSLADRVGNEQFF.

This clonotype was detected only once. This chain joins TRBV11-2 and TRBJ2-3; the D gene is possibly TRBD1 (6 bases). Trimming left V 2 bases short and J 1 base short, with 7 bases between. CDR1 and CDR2 from the germline V gene are SGHAT and FQNNGV. This CDR3 is built from 14 residues. CDR3: CASSLNRGTDTQYF. The DNA for the CDR3 is TGTGCCAGCAGCTTAAACAGGGGCACAGATACGCAGTATTTT. Complete variable domain (other parts from reference TRBV11-2 and TRBJ2-3): EAGVAQSPRYKIIEKRQSVAFWCNPISGHATLYWYQQILGQGPKLLIQFQNNGVVDDSQLPKDRFSAERLKGVDSTLKIQPAKLEDSAVYLCASSLNRGTDTQYFGPGTRLTVL.

The gene calls are TRBV12-3 or TRBV12-4 and TRBJ1-1, with D uncertain. The V gene lost 8 bases and the J gene lost 2 bases, with 18 bases spanning the gap. The length of the CDR3 is 15 residues. CDR3 bases: TGTGCCAGCTTACCATTGGGTCTTGGTAACACTGAAGCTTTCTTT. It codes for CASLPLGLGNTEAFF.

This clonotype came up many times. This chain joins TRBV20-1 and TRBJ2-1; D is unresolved. CDR1 is DFQATT and CDR2 is SNEGSKA in the germline V gene (reference sequence). V was trimmed by 0 bases and J by 7 bases, leaving 4 bases between them. CDR3 size: 11 residues. The CDR3 loop is CSARDRNEQFF. In nucleotides, the CDR3 is TGCAGTGCTAGAGACAGGAATGAGCAGTTCTTC.